This T cell receptor (beta chain) was identified during a study of CD39 and CD103 CD8 tumor-infiltrating T cells. CD8+CD4-CD45RA- cells, CCR7-positive or negative, formed the memory CD8 sort. Produced via immunoSEQ multiplex PCR; TCRdb's table is partial and in-frame only. This table holds around 15,000 clones, 80% to 95% found once. The CDR3 has 15 amino acids. Germline CDR1 MGHRA, CDR2 YSYEKL. J gave up 4 bases and V 5 bases, and 8 bases lay outside the gene matches. On this clone: Its antigen remains unidentified.

Findings of the study overall: DP CD8 TILs appeared more oligoclonal than DN and SP CD8 TILs and blood memory CD8 T cells. DN TIL clonotypes largely overlapped peripheral memory CD8 repertoires, unlike DP.

The sequencing sample was made of CD8+ T cells sorted from blood. Stated subset: total memory CD8 T cells (CD45RA-CCR7+/-) from blood or uninvolved lymph node. The receptor's source is a human donor with head and neck squamous cell carcinoma. The chain employs TRBV4-1 and TRBJ2-7, with TRBD1 matching 10 bases. The CDR3 DNA follows: TGCGCCAGCAGCACACTTCCGGGACAGGGGTACGAGCAGTACTTC. Translation gives CASSTLPGQGYEQYF.